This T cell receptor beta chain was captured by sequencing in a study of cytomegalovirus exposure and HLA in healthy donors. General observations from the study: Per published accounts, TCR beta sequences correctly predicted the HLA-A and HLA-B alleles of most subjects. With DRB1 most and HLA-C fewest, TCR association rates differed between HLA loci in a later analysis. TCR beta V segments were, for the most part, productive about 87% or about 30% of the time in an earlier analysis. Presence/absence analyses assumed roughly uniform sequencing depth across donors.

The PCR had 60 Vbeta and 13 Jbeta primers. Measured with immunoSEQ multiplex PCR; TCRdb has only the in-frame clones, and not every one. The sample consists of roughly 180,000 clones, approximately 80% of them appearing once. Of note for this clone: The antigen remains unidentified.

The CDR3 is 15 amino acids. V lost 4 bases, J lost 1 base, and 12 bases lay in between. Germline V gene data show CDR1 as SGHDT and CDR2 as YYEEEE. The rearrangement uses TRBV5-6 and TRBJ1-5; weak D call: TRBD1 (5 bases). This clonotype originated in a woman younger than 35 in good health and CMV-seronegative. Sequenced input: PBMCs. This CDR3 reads CASSLGGRSNQPQHF. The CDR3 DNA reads TGTGCCAGCAGCCTGGGGGGGAGGAGCAATCAGCCCCAGCATTTT. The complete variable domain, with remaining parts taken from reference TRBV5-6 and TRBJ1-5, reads DAGVTQSPTHLIKTRGQQVTLRCSPKSGHDTVSWYQQALGQGPQFIFQYYEEEERQRGNFPDRFSGHQFPNYSSELNVNALLLGDSALYLCASSLGGRSNQPQHFGDGTRLSIL.